Given below is one T cell receptor beta chain in context. There are 13 residues in the CDR3. Germline V lookup: CDR1 DFQATT, CDR2 SNEGSKA (reference sequence). This sample stems from a study of T cells expressing NK-cell markers. Reanalyzing the 5' RACE reads, TCRdb keeps one entry per CDR3 protein, without DNA. This listing includes about 550,000 distinct CDR3 sequences. The material sequenced was blood T cells: a sorted CD56 or NKG2C T cell subset, CD4+ or CD8+ T cells, or bulk PBMC T cells (not recorded which). The clonotype was recovered from a man aged 18 to 35 in good health. The chain couples TRBV20-1 to TRBJ2-7. CDR3 region: CSARLELHYEQYF.